The clone carrying this TCR beta chain was detected only a few times. These data belong to a study of T-cell reconstitution after alpha-beta-depleted transplantation in children. The CDR3 runs 15 residues. Unmatched junction bases numbered 5, after V lost 2 bases and J lost 1 base. The germline gives CDR1 SGHVS, CDR2 FQNEAQ. Researchers prepared the TCRbeta library using unique molecular identifiers, the study reports. In TCRdb, the PCR reads were re-called with MiXCR into one record per CDR3 protein. The sample yields roughly 500,000 distinct CDR3 sequences, 30% to 35% seen once. This TCR was recovered from a human donor who donated a stem cell graft to a child with aplastic anemia. This chain uses TRBV7-8 with TRBJ2-7, with TRBD2 identical over 7 bases. The sample was PBMCs from the stem cell graft donor, taken from the stem cell graft. CDR3 bases: TGTGCCAGCAGCTTAAGGCGGGGGATATCCTACGAGCAGTACTTC. Translating gives CASSLRRGISYEQYF.